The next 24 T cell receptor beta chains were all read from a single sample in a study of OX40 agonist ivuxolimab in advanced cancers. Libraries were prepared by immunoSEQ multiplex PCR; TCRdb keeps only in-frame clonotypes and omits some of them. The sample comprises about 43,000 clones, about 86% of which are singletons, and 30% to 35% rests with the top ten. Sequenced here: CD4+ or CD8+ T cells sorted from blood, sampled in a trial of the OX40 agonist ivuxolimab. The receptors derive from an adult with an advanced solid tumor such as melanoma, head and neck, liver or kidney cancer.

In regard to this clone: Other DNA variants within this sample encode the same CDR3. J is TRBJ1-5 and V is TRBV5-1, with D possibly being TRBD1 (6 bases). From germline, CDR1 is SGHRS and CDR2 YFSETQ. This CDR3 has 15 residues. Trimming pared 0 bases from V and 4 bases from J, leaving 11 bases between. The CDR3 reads CASSLEGTPNQPQHF. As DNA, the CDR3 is TGCGCCAGCAGCTTGGAAGGGACACCTAATCAGCCCCAGCATTTT.

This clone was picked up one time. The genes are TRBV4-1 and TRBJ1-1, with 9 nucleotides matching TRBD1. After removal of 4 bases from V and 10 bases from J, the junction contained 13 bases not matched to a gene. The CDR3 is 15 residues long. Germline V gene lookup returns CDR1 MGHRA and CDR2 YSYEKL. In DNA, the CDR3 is TGCGCCAGCAGCCTCAACCGACAGGGGGAAGGTTTAGCTTTCTTT. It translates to CASSLNRQGEGLAFF.

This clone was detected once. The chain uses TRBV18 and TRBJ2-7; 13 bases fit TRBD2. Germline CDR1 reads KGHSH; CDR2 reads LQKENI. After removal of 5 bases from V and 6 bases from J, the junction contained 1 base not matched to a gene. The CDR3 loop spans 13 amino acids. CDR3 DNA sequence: TGTGCCAGCTCAGGGACTAGCGGGACCGAGCAGTACTTC. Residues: CASSGTSGTEQYF.

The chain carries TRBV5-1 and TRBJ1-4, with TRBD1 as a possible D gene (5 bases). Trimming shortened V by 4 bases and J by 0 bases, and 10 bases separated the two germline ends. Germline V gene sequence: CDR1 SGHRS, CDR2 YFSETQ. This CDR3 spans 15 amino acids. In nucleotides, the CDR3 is TGCGCCAGCAGCGAGGGACCGTCAACTAATGAAAAACTGTTTTTT. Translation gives CASSEGPSTNEKLFF.

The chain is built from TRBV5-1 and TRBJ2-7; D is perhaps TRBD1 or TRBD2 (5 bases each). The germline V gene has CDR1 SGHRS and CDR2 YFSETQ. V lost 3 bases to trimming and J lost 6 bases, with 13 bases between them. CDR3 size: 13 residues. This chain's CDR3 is CASSSGPGREQYF. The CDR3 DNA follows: TGCGCCAGCAGCTCGGGTCCGGGGCGCGAGCAGTACTTC.

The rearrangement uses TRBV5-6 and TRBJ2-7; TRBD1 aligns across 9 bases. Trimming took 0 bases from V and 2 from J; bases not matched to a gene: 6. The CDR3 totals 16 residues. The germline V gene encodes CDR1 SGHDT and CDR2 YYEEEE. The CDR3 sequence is CASSLVVGQGTYEQYF. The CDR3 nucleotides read TGTGCCAGCAGCTTGGTAGTAGGACAGGGGACCTACGAGCAGTACTTC.

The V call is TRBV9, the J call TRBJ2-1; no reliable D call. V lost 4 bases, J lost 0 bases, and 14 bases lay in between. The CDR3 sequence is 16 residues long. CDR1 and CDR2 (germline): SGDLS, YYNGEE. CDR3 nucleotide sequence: TGTGCCAGCAGCCCCACCGGTAGGAGCTCCTACAATGAGCAGTTCTTC. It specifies CASSPTGRSSYNEQFF. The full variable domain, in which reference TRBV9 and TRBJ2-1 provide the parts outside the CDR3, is DSGVTQTPKHLITATGQRVTLRCSPRSGDLSVYWYQQSLDQGLQFLIQYYNGEERAKGNILERFSAQQFPDLHSELNLSSLELGDSALYFCASSPTGRSSYNEQFFGPGTRLTVL.

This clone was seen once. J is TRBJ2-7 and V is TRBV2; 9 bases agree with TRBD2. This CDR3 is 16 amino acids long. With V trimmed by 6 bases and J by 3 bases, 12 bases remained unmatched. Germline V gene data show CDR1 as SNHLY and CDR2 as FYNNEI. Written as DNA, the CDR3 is TGTGCCAGCAGGGACTTCGCGGGGGGGCATGGCTACGAGCAGTACTTC. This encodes CASRDFAGGHGYEQYF. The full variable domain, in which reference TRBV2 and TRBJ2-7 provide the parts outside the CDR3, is EPEVTQTPSHQVTQMGQEVILRCVPISNHLYFYWYRQILGQKVEFLVSFYNNEISEKSEIFDDQFSVERPDGSNFTLKIRSTKLEDSAMYFCASRDFAGGHGYEQYFGPGTRLTVT.

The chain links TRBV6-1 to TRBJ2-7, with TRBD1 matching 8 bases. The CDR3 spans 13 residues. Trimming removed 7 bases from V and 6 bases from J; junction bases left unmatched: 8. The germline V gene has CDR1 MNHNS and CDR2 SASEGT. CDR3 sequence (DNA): TGTGCCAGCACTTCCAGGGGGCCAGGCGAGCAGTACTTC. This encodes CASTSRGPGEQYF.

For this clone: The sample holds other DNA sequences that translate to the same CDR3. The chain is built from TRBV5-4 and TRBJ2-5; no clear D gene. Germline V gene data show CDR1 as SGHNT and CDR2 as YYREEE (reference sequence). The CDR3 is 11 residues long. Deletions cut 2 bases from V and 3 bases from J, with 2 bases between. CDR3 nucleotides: TGTGCCAGCAGCTTAAAAGAGACCCAGTACTTC. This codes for CASSLKETQYF.

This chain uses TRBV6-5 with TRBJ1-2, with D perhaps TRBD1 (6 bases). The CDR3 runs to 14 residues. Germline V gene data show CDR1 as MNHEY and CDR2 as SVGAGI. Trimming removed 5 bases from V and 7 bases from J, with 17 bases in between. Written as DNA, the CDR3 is TGTGCCAGCAGTCCAACAGGGCTTCGATCTGGCTACACCTTC. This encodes CASSPTGLRSGYTF.

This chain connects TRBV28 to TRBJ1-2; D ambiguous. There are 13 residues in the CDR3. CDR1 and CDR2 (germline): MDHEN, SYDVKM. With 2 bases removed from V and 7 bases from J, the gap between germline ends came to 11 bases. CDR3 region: CASSLNTGAGYTF. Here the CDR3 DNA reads TGTGCCAGCAGTTTAAACACCGGCGCTGGCTACACCTTC.

CDR3: CASGAGAFTDTQYF. The CDR3 bases are TGTGCCAGCGGGGCAGGGGCCTTCACAGATACGCAGTATTTT. The rearrangement uses TRBV2 and TRBJ2-3; D is possibly TRBD1 (6 bases). V was clipped by 8 bases and J by 2 bases, with 14 bases between them. Germline CDR1 SNHLY, CDR2 FYNNEI. This CDR3 is built from 14 residues.

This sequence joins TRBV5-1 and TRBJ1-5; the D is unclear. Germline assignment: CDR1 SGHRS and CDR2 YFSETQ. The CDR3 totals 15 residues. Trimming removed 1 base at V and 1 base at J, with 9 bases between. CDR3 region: CASSLYPGSNQPQHF. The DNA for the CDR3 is TGCGCCAGCAGCTTGTATCCGGGGAGCAATCAGCCCCAGCATTTT. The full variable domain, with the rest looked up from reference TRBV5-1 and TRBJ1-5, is KAGVTQTPRYLIKTRGQQVTLSCSPISGHRSVSWYQQTPGQGLQFLFEYFSETQRNKGNFPGRFSGRQFSNSRSEMNVSTLELGDSALYLCASSLYPGSNQPQHFGDGTRLSIL.

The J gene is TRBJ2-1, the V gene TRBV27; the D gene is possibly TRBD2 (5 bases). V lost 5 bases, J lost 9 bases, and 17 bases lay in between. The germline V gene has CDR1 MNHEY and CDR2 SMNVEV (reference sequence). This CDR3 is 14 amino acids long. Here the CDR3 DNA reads TGTGCCAGCAGTCCCCCGGGGATGACGGCTGAGCAGTTCTTC. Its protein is CASSPPGMTAEQFF.

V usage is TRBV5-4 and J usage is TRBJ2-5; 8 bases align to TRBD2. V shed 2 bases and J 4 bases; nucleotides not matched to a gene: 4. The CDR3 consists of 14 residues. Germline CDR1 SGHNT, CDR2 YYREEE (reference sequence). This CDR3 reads CASSFGGAGETQYF. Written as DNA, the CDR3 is TGTGCCAGCAGCTTCGGGGGGGCCGGAGAGACCCAGTACTTC.

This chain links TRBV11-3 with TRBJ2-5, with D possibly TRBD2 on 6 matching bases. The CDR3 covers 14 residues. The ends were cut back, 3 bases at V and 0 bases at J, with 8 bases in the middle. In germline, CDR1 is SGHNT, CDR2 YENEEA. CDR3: CASSLAGYQETQYF. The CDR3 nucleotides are TGTGCCAGCAGCTTGGCGGGATACCAAGAGACCCAGTACTTC.

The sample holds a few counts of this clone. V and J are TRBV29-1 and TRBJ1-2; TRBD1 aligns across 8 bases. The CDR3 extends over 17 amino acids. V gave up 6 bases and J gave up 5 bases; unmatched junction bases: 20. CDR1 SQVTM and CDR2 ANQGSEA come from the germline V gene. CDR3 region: CSVDPLPGTGAPYGYTF. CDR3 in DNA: TGCAGCGTCGACCCCTTACCCGGGACAGGAGCTCCTTATGGCTACACCTTC.

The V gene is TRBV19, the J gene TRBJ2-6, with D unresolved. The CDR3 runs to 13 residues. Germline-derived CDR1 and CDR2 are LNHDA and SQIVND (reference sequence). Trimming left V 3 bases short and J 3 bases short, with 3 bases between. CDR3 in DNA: TGTGCCAGTAGTATCGGTGGGGCCAACGTCCTGACTTTC. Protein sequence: CASSIGGANVLTF.

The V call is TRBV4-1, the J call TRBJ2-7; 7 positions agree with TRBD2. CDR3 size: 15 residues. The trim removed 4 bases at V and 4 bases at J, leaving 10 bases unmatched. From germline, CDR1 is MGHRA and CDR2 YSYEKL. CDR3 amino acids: CASSRLGEGIYEQYF. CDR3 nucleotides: TGCGCCAGCAGCCGCCTCGGGGAGGGCATTTACGAGCAGTACTTC.

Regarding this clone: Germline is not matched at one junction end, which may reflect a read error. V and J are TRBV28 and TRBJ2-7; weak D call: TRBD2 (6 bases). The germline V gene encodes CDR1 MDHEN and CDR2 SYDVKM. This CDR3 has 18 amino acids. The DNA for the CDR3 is TGTGCCGGCAGTTTACTGCTTGCGGGGATCGGACGTAACTACGAGCAGTACTTC. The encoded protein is CAGSLLLAGIGRNYEQYF.

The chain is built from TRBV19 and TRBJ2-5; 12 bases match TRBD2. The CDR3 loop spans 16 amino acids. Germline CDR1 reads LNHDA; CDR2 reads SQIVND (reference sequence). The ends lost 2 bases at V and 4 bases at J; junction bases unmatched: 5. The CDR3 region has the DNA TGTGCCAGTAGTATAAACCTAGCGGGAGGGCCAGAGACCCAGTACTTC. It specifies CASSINLAGGPETQYF.

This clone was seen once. The CDR3 spells CAWSSGARETQYF. DNA for the CDR3: TGTGCCTGGAGTTCAGGGGCGAGGGAGACCCAGTACTTC. The J gene is TRBJ2-5, the V gene TRBV30; TRBD1 is a possible D gene (6 bases). Trimming pared 2 bases from V and 5 bases from J, leaving 12 bases between. CDR3 length: 13 residues. Germline V gives CDR1 GTSNPN, CDR2 SVGIG (reference sequence). Full variable domain (rest looked up from reference TRBV30 and TRBJ2-5): SQTIHQWPATLVQPVGSPLSLECTVEGTSNPNLYWYRQAAGRGLQLLFYSVGIGQISSEVPQNLSASRPQDRQFILSSKKLLLSDSGFYLCAWSSGARETQYFGPGTRLLVL.

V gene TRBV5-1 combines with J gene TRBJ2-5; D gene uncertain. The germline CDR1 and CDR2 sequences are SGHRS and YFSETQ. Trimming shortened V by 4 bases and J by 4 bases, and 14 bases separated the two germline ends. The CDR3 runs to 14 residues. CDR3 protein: CASSRPDWGETQYF. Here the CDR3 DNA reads TGCGCCAGCAGCCGACCCGACTGGGGAGAGACCCAGTACTTC.